The 13 T cell receptor beta chains below were found in one sample sequenced in a study of blood T cell repertoires in COVID-19. Method: immunoSEQ multiplex PCR; TCRdb's copy keeps in-frame clones and lacks some. Of 300,000 to 450,000 clones detected, 88% appear once; the ten largest clones hold roughly 1.2%. Sequenced sample: PBMCs or T cells enriched from blood (not recorded which). The source of these receptors is a woman aged 18-29 years who had recovered from COVID-19.

The rearrangement joins TRBV15 to TRBJ1-2; unclear D gene. There are 14 residues in the CDR3. V lost 0 bases, J lost 4 bases, and 9 bases lay in between. In germline, CDR1 is LNHNV, CDR2 YYDKDF (reference sequence). CDR3 amino acids: CATSREGGSYGYTF. CDR3 coding DNA: TGTGCCACCAGCAGAGAGGGAGGGTCCTATGGCTACACCTTC.

This clone has ten or more counts. This rearrangement joins TRBV7-3 to TRBJ1-2; 7 bases are a match to TRBD1. V trimming: 0 bases; J trimming: 13 bases; junction bases outside the gene matches: 8. The CDR3 is 13 amino acids. CDR1 and CDR2 from the germline V gene are SGHTA and FQGTGA. The chain's CDR3 is CASSLTKGADITF. CDR3 sequence (DNA): TGTGCCAGCAGCTTAACAAAGGGGGCAGATATCACCTTC.

This chain links TRBV5-1 with TRBJ2-7, with D tentatively TRBD1 (6 bases). In germline, CDR1 is SGHRS, CDR2 YFSETQ. This CDR3 comprises 14 residues. V was cut by 5 bases and J by 5 bases, with 17 bases left in between. The DNA of the CDR3 is TGCGCCAGCAGTCAAGGGGACAACCCCGACGAGCAGTACTTC. This translates into CASSQGDNPDEQYF. The full variable domain, its missing parts supplied by reference TRBV5-1 and TRBJ2-7, is KAGVTQTPRYLIKTRGQQVTLSCSPISGHRSVSWYQQTPGQGLQFLFEYFSETQRNKGNFPGRFSGRQFSNSRSEMNVSTLELGDSALYLCASSQGDNPDEQYFGPGTRLTVT.

The gene calls are TRBV7-2 and TRBJ2-3; 7 bases are shared with TRBD2. J lost 3 bases, V lost 5 bases, and 14 bases had no gene match. The CDR3 length is 17 residues. CDR1 is SGHTA, CDR2 FQGNSA, per germline. CDR3 sequence (DNA): TGTGCCAGCAGCCATCCTAGGACTAGTTTGGAGACAGATACGCAGTATTTT. This sequence encodes CASSHPRTSLETDTQYF.

The chain couples TRBV10-3 to TRBJ1-4, with 11 bases fitting TRBD1. The V gene's germline CDR1 is ENHRY and CDR2 SYGVKD. The J segment lost 5 bases and the V segment lost 6 bases, leaving 8 bases of the junction unmatched. The CDR3 covers 16 residues. The CDR3 DNA follows: TGTGCCATCAGGGAGGGACAGGGGGTGATGAATGAAAAACTGTTTTTT. This translates into CAIREGQGVMNEKLFF.

V usage is TRBV6-2 or TRBV6-3 and J usage is TRBJ1-5; 11 bases are shared with TRBD1. The CDR3 is made up of 14 amino acids. Germline-derived CDR1 and CDR2 are MNHEY and SVGEGT. With 6 bases clipped from V and 4 bases from J, the junction kept 2 bases outside the gene matches. CDR3 nucleotides: TGTGCCAGCAGCGGGACAGGGGGAAATCAGCCCCAGCATTTT. Protein product: CASSGTGGNQPQHF.

The chain uses TRBV5-1 and TRBJ1-1; 8 nucleotides agree with TRBD1. CDR1 SGHRS and CDR2 YFSETQ come from the germline V gene. The CDR3 totals 14 residues. V was clipped by 2 bases and J by 1 base; unmatched bases: 1. CDR3 region: CASSFRGQNTEAFF. The CDR3 DNA sequence: TGCGCCAGCAGCTTCAGGGGGCAGAACACTGAAGCTTTCTTT.

This chain connects TRBV9 to TRBJ1-2; TRBD1 is a possible D gene (6 bases). The CDR3 is 15 amino acids. Trimming removed 0 bases at V and 4 bases at J, with 13 bases between. In germline, CDR1 is SGDLS, CDR2 YYNGEE. CDR3 bases: TGTGCCAGCAGCGTAGTTCCGGACAGCCTCTATGGCTACACCTTC. Protein product: CASSVVPDSLYGYTF.

This clone occurred a few times. This chain uses TRBV3-1 (or the pseudogene TRBV3-2) with TRBJ1-5; possibly TRBD1 for D (5 bases). This CDR3 has 14 amino acids. Trimming removed 2 bases from V and 7 bases from J, with 12 bases in between. Germline V gene data show CDR1 as LGHDT and CDR2 as YNNKEL (reference sequence). The chain's CDR3 is CASSQRGGEQPQHF. The CDR3 nucleotides read TGTGCCAGCAGCCAAAGGGGCGGAGAGCAGCCCCAGCATTTT.

This clone occurred a few times. CDR3 sequence reads: CAWGQTGYGYTF. In DNA form, the CDR3 reads TGTGCCTGGGGACAGACAGGGTATGGCTACACCTTC. This sequence joins TRBV30 and TRBJ1-2; 7 bases map to TRBD1. CDR3 size: 12 residues. The trim removed 5 bases at V and 5 bases at J, leaving 5 bases unmatched. From germline, CDR1 is GTSNPN and CDR2 SVGIG (reference sequence).

The V and J genes are TRBV28 and TRBJ1-5; unclear D gene. V lost 3 bases to trimming and J lost 0 bases, with 12 bases between them. This CDR3 comprises 16 residues. Germline CDR1 is MDHEN and CDR2 is SYDVKM. In nucleotides, the CDR3 is TGTGCCAGCAGTTTTTCCGGAGCTTATAGCAATCAGCCCCAGCATTTT. Translation gives CASSFSGAYSNQPQHF. Drawing the rest from reference TRBV28 and TRBJ1-5, the complete variable domain is DVKVTQSSRYLVKRTGEKVFLECVQDMDHENMFWYRQDPGLGLRLIYFSYDVKMKEKGDIPEGYSVSREKKERFSLILESASTNQTSMYLCASSFSGAYSNQPQHFGDGTRLSIL.

This clone came up once. This chain uses TRBV28 with TRBJ1-6, with TRBD1 matching 7 bases. V gave up 10 bases and J gave up 1 base; unmatched junction bases: 4. This CDR3 is built from 14 residues. Germline V gene data show CDR1 as MDHEN and CDR2 as SYDVKM. CDR3 sequence reads: CAIKGASYNSPLHF. The CDR3 DNA sequence: TGTGCCATCAAGGGGGCATCCTATAATTCACCCCTCCACTTT.

V is TRBV9 and J is TRBJ2-3, with a tentative D call TRBD2 (6 bases). Trimming pared 0 bases from V and 1 base from J, leaving 9 bases between. Germline CDR1 SGDLS, CDR2 YYNGEE. The CDR3 is 15 amino acids. The CDR3 loop is CASSVVAARTDTQYF. In DNA, the CDR3 is TGTGCCAGCAGCGTAGTAGCGGCCCGCACAGATACGCAGTATTTT.